The 14 T cell receptor beta chains reported below all come from one sample, sequenced in a study of T cells in narcolepsy. Sequencing was performed with immunoSEQ multiplex PCR; in TCRdb, only in-frame clones are kept and a portion is missing. The table shows more than 10,000 clones, with around 70% occurring only once. Source material: CD45RA- memory CD8+ T cells from PBMCs. These receptors came from a human donor with narcolepsy.

A word on this clone: This sample also contains other DNA sequences that code for the same CDR3. CDR3 sequence: CAWSAGTNTGELFF. The CDR3 nucleotides read TGTGCCTGGAGTGCCGGAACGAACACCGGGGAGCTGTTTTTT. This chain connects TRBV30 to TRBJ2-2; D gene uncertain. This CDR3 comprises 14 residues. Between the trimmed V and J ends, which lost 1 base and 0 bases, there was a span of 6 bases. The germline gives CDR1 GTSNPN, CDR2 SVGIG (reference sequence).

V is TRBV15 and J is TRBJ2-5, with a tentative D call TRBD1 (6 bases). The CDR3 extends over 16 amino acids. Germline V gene sequence: CDR1 LNHNV, CDR2 YYDKDF (reference sequence). The V and J ends lost 2 bases and 5 bases respectively, with 18 bases between them. The CDR3, as DNA: TGTGCCACCAGCAGACGGCATATACAGGGACGGGAGACCCAGTACTTC. This gives the protein CATSRRHIQGRETQYF. The full variable domain, with the rest looked up from reference TRBV15 and TRBJ2-5, is DAMVIQNPRYQVTQFGKPVTLSCSQTLNHNVMYWYQQKSSQAPKLLFHYYDKDFNNEADTPDNFQSRRPNTSFCFLDIRSPGLGDTAMYLCATSRRHIQGRETQYFGPGTRLLVL.

The chain combines TRBV23-1 with TRBJ1-5, with D perhaps matching TRBD1 (5 bases). TRBV23-1 is placed among ORFs of uncertain function. V lost 0 bases to trimming and J lost 8 bases, with 23 bases between them. This CDR3 region has 18 residues. CDR3 coding DNA: TGCGCCAGCAGTCAATCGGTGGTTAATTGGGACCCCCCTGAGCCCCAGCATTTT. Its translation is CASSQSVVNWDPPEPQHF.

This clone was counted between two and nine times. The chain joins TRBV6-5 to TRBJ1-1; D perhaps matches TRBD1 (6 bases). This CDR3 has 14 residues. CDR1 is MNHEY, CDR2 SVGAGI, per germline. V shed 10 bases and J shed 0 bases, with 15 bases lying between them. The CDR3 region is CATMDSLMNTEAFF. Written as DNA, the CDR3 is TGTGCCACCATGGACAGCCTAATGAACACTGAAGCTTTCTTT.

This sequence joins TRBV6-5 and TRBJ2-1; D is unresolved. V lost 4 bases and J 2 bases, leaving 6 bases between the germline ends. Germline V lookup: CDR1 MNHEY, CDR2 SVGAGI. The CDR3 spans 13 residues. The CDR3 spells CASSLAPYNEQFF. Here the CDR3 DNA reads TGTGCCAGCAGTTTGGCCCCCTACAATGAGCAGTTCTTC.

This rearrangement joins TRBV5-6 to TRBJ2-1; D not resolved. V gave up 4 bases and J gave up 6 bases, with 14 bases separating them. Germline V gene lookup returns CDR1 SGHDT and CDR2 YYEEEE. The length of the CDR3 is 14 residues. CDR3 region: CASSPRAQRNEQFF. The CDR3 region has the DNA TGTGCCAGCAGCCCACGAGCGCAGCGCAATGAGCAGTTCTTC.

This sequence joins TRBV4-3 and TRBJ1-1; the D gene is possibly TRBD1 (6 bases). Germline V gives CDR1 LGHNA, CDR2 YSLEER. The CDR3 runs 18 residues. The V end lost 0 bases, the J end lost 0 bases, and 17 bases lay between the germline ends. As DNA, the CDR3 is TGCGCCAGCAGCCAAGATCTCGGGACATTTCTTATGAACACTGAAGCTTTCTTT. Protein sequence: CASSQDLGTFLMNTEAFF.

This clone was picked up a small number of times. This chain links TRBV5-6 with TRBJ1-2; D call uncertain. V lost 4 bases and J 8 bases, leaving 18 bases between the germline ends. Germline loops: CDR1 SGHDT, CDR2 YYEEEE. The CDR3 sequence is 14 residues long. The CDR3 DNA reads as TGTGCCAGCAGCCAAACGTCCGGAACTGGGGGCTACACCTTC. This gives the protein CASSQTSGTGGYTF.

The chain employs TRBV5-1 and TRBJ2-7; D remains ambiguous. In germline, CDR1 is SGHRS, CDR2 YFSETQ. V lost 9 bases and J 0 bases, leaving 19 bases between the germline ends. This CDR3 has 15 residues. The CDR3 sequence: CATAIQWGSSYEQYF. In DNA form, the CDR3 reads TGCGCCACAGCAATTCAATGGGGAAGCTCCTACGAGCAGTACTTC. The variable domain in full, completed from reference TRBV5-1 and TRBJ2-7, reads KAGVTQTPRYLIKTRGQQVTLSCSPISGHRSVSWYQQTPGQGLQFLFEYFSETQRNKGNFPGRFSGRQFSNSRSEMNVSTLELGDSALYLCATAIQWGSSYEQYFGPGTRLTVT.

The V call is TRBV5-5, the J call TRBJ1-3; 7 nucleotides align to TRBD1. Trimming removed 7 bases from V and 4 bases from J; junction bases left unmatched: 5. Germline V lookup: CDR1 SGHKS, CDR2 YYEKEE (reference sequence). This CDR3 spans 13 amino acids. The CDR3: CASGTVPGNTIYF. Here the CDR3 DNA reads TGTGCCAGCGGGACAGTGCCAGGAAACACCATATATTTT.

This chain uses TRBV27 with TRBJ2-6; the D is unclear. V lost 2 bases and J 1 base, leaving 3 bases between the germline ends. The CDR3 covers 14 residues. Germline V gene data show CDR1 as MNHEY and CDR2 as SMNVEV (reference sequence). DNA of the CDR3: TGTGCCAGCAGTTTAGGGTCTGGGGCCAACGTCCTGACTTTC. Protein product: CASSLGSGANVLTF.

This chain joins TRBV27 and TRBJ2-5; D may correspond to TRBD1 or TRBD2 (5 bases each). Germline V gives CDR1 MNHEY, CDR2 SMNVEV (reference sequence). V was trimmed by 8 bases and J by 4 bases, leaving 14 bases between them. CDR3 length: 13 residues. The CDR3 region is CASSPIGAETQYF. The CDR3 bases are TGTGCCAGCTCCCCCATCGGGGCAGAGACCCAGTACTTC.

The chain carries TRBV25-1 and TRBJ2-7; no clear D. Trimming cost V 3 bases and J 4 bases, with 1 base left between them. Germline V gene data show CDR1 as MGHDK and CDR2 as SYGVNS. CDR3 size: 10 residues. Here the CDR3 reads CASSEYEQYF. CDR3 nucleotides: TGTGCCAGCAGTGAGTACGAGCAGTACTTC.

This chain joins TRBV4-2 and TRBJ2-2, with D possibly being TRBD2 (6 bases). Germline CDR1 is LGHNA and CDR2 is YNFKEQ. V lost 4 bases to trimming and J lost 5 bases, with 23 bases between them. The CDR3 has 18 amino acids. CDR3 sequence: CASSPSQEGRDGTGELFF. CDR3 DNA sequence: TGTGCCAGCAGCCCCTCCCAAGAGGGGCGGGATGGAACCGGGGAGCTGTTTTTT.